This paragraph reports one T cell receptor (beta chain). As yet, its antigen is unknown. The data are from a study of cytomegalovirus exposure and HLA in healthy donors. Looking at the study overall: In terms of ancestry, the Caucasian-associated cluster contained about 81% of the approximately 400 genotyped donors. General study findings and limits: In a later analysis, several top co-occurrence clusters appeared linked to parvovirus B19, influenza, CMV and Epstein-Barr virus. The productive fraction for most TCR beta V segments was about 87% or about 30% in an earlier analysis. Researchers reported that a few CMV-associated chains were confirmed in vitro as CMV antigen-specific.

The PCR ran on 60 Vbeta and 13 Jbeta primers. The method was immunoSEQ multiplex PCR; TCRdb's version includes in-frame clones alone and lacks a portion of them. The table shows about 160,000 clones, with about four fifths occurring only once. V gave up 1 base and J gave up 5 bases, with 15 bases separating them. This CDR3 contains 15 residues. CDR1 and CDR2 from the germline V gene are SGHRS and YFSETQ. The chain recombines TRBV5-1 with TRBJ2-5, with D maybe TRBD2 (6 bases). The sequence was obtained from a woman between 45 and 60 years old in good health and CMV-seronegative. The sample taken for sequencing was PBMCs. CDR3 loop: CASSLSPGVGETQYF. CDR3 coding DNA: TGCGCCAGCAGCTTGTCTCCGGGGGTGGGTGAGACCCAGTACTTC.